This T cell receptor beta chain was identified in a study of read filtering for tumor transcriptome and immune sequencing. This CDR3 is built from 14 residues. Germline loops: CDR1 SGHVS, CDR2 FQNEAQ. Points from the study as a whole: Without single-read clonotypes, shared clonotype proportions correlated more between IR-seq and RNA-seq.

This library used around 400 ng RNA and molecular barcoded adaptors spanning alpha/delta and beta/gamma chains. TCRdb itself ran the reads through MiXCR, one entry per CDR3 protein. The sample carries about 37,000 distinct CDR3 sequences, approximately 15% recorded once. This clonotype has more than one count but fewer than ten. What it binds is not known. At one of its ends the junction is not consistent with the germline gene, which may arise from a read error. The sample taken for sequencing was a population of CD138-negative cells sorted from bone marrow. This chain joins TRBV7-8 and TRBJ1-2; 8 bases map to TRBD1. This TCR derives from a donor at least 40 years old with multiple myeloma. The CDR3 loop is CTSSLGQGGYGYTF. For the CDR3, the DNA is TGTACCAGCAGCTTAGGACAGGGAGGGTATGGCTACACCTTC.